These 23 T cell receptor beta chains share one sample of origin, sequenced in a study of regulatory T cells in long-lasting Graves disease. Construction of the TCR beta libraries employed iRepertoire HTBI primers in conjunction with Arm-PCR of CDR3 regions. TCRdb reprocessed the multiplex PCR reads via MiXCR and lists one record per CDR3 protein. This table has approximately 500,000 distinct CDR3 sequences, roughly 21% appearing once. Time point meaning: persistent/refractory GD, antithyroid drugs over 5 years with positive TRAb. The authors made the TCR library using RNA they extracted from PBMCs. The sample in question was peripheral blood mononuclear cells (PBMCs), obtained when the disease was refractory, from a patient treated with antithyroid drugs. All receptors come from a female donor with Graves disease.

This chain uses TRBV7-2 with TRBJ1-6, with a tentative D call TRBD1 (5 bases). CDR1 is SGHTA and CDR2 is FQGNSA in the germline V gene. V was cut by 2 bases and J by 6 bases, with 20 bases left in between. CDR3 length: 18 amino acids. CDR3 protein: CASSLQGPGKTSNSPLHF. CDR3 nucleotides: TGTGCCAGCAGCTTACAGGGTCCGGGGAAAACAAGTAATTCACCCCTCCACTTT.

This clonotype was detected a few times. The chain links TRBV2 to TRBJ2-3; perhaps TRBD2 as D (5 bases). The CDR3 has 16 amino acids. V lost 2 bases and J 7 bases, leaving 19 bases between the germline ends. Germline V gene data show CDR1 as SNHLY and CDR2 as FYNNEI. CDR3 nucleotide sequence: TGTGCCAGCAGTGAATCAGATTACCTAGCACAGAATACGCAGTATTTT. Protein product: CASSESDYLAQNTQYF.

The chain uses TRBV12-3 or TRBV12-4 and TRBJ1-1; 11 positions agree with TRBD1. With V trimmed by 4 bases and J by 5 bases, 15 bases remained unmatched. The CDR3 spans 18 residues. The CDR3 region is CASSSDSRTGGAGTEAFF. CDR3 DNA sequence: TGTGCCAGCAGTTCCGACTCCCGGACAGGGGGCGCTGGAACTGAAGCTTTCTTT.

V gene TRBV7-9 combines with J gene TRBJ1-2, with 7 positions matching TRBD1. The CDR3 length is 15 residues. From germline, CDR1 is SEHNR and CDR2 FQNEAQ (reference sequence). V was pared by 1 base and J by 0 bases, with 2 bases of the junction left unmatched. The CDR3 region is CASSLGDSPNYGYTF. The DNA for the CDR3 is TGTGCCAGCAGCTTAGGGGACAGCCCTAACTATGGCTACACCTTC.

The chain couples TRBV25-1 to TRBJ1-4; unclear D gene. Germline CDR1 MGHDK, CDR2 SYGVNS. The CDR3 spans 14 residues. V was pared by 5 bases and J by 8 bases, with 15 bases between. The CDR3 coding sequence is TGTGCCAGCAGTCCCTCTGGGAGATTGGAAAAACTGTTTTTT. This sequence encodes CASSPSGRLEKLFF.

V usage is TRBV6-1 and J usage is TRBJ1-5, with 9 bases identical to TRBD1. CDR1 is MNHNS and CDR2 is SASEGT in the germline V gene. The CDR3 covers 15 residues. The J segment lost 6 bases and the V segment lost 6 bases, leaving 9 bases of the junction unmatched. For the CDR3, the DNA is TGTGCCAGCAGAAAACAGGGGGCGAGGAGTCAGCCCCAGCATTTT. Its protein is CASRKQGARSQPQHF.

The sample holds many counts of this clonotype. The chain employs TRBV20-1 and TRBJ2-5; D unresolved. The CDR3 is 15 amino acids. Looked up from germline, CDR1 is DFQATT and CDR2 is SNEGSKA (reference sequence). V lost 3 bases, J lost 5 bases, and 19 bases lay in between. Here the CDR3 reads CSARAQQSRRETQYF. The CDR3 region has the DNA TGCAGTGCTAGGGCCCAACAGAGCCGGCGGGAGACCCAGTACTTC.

The chain employs TRBV4-1 and TRBJ1-4; D gene unclear. The CDR3 runs to 14 residues. Germline assignment: CDR1 MGHRA and CDR2 YSYEKL. The V end lost 0 bases, the J end lost 7 bases, and 9 bases lay between the germline ends. The CDR3 here is CASSQEVQIEKLFF. In nucleotides, the CDR3 is TGCGCCAGCAGCCAAGAGGTCCAGATTGAAAAACTGTTTTTT.

This clonotype was recorded many times. The CDR3 DNA follows: TGTGCCATCTCCGAGCGGGCTAACACCGGGGAGCTGTTTTTT. Translation gives CAISERANTGELFF. This chain links TRBV2 with TRBJ2-2; a weak D match, TRBD2 (6 bases). Trimming took 10 bases from V and 2 from J, leaving 14 bases between them. Germline CDR1 reads SNHLY; CDR2 reads FYNNEI. The CDR3 runs to 14 residues.

About this clonotype: This may be a read error: a much more frequent sequence differs by one nucleotide. Without the conserved terminal phenylalanine or tryptophan, this CDR3 likely stems from a read error. This chain joins TRBV6-1 and TRBJ1-2; TRBD1 aligns across 7 bases. The V segment lost 6 bases and the J segment 2 bases; nucleotides outside the gene matches: 9. Germline CDR1 reads MNHNS; CDR2 reads SASEGT. The CDR3 length is 15 residues. The CDR3 region has the DNA TGTGCCAGCAGAAAACGGGACAGACCGAACTATGGCTACACCCTC. Protein sequence: CASRKRDRPNYGYTL.

Concerning this clonotype: This could be a read error, since a much larger clone is one nucleotide away. This chain links TRBV6-1 with TRBJ1-1, with a weak D call TRBD1 (5 bases). CDR3 size: 13 residues. Germline V gene data show CDR1 as MNHNS and CDR2 as SASEGT. This CDR3 is CAGSLVGGDEAFF. DNA for the CDR3: TGTGCCGGCAGCCTAGTTGGGGGGGATGAAGCTTTCTTT.

This clonotype was seen many times. This rearrangement joins TRBV27 to TRBJ1-1; 8 positions match TRBD1. J was trimmed by 3 bases and V by 7 bases; bases with no gene match: 7. Per the germline V gene, CDR1 is MNHEY and CDR2 is SMNVEV (reference sequence). The CDR3 is 14 amino acids. CDR3 nucleotide sequence: TGTGCCAGCAAACTCCAGGGGGCGGACACTGAAGCTTTCTTT. Translating gives CASKLQGADTEAFF.

This clonotype has ten or more counts. V is TRBV24-1 and J is TRBJ1-1, with D unclear. The CDR3 length is 11 residues. Germline values: CDR1 KGHDR, CDR2 SFDVKD. The V and J ends lost 5 bases and 5 bases respectively, with 5 bases between them. The CDR3 nucleotides are TGTGCCACCAGTGTGGGGACTGAAGCTTTCTTT. It yields the protein CATSVGTEAFF.

This clonotype was counted many times. The V call is TRBV2, the J call TRBJ2-7; D gene ambiguous. V gave up 1 base and J gave up 9 bases, with 4 bases separating them. This CDR3 is 10 amino acids long. Per germline, CDR1 SNHLY and CDR2 FYNNEI. The CDR3 spells CASSEGVQYF. CDR3 DNA sequence: TGTGCCAGCAGTGAAGGGGTGCAGTACTTC.

This clonotype was detected many times. This chain connects TRBV12-3 or TRBV12-4 to TRBJ2-1; no reliable D call. Trimming stripped 2 bases from V and 8 bases from J, with 4 bases between. The length of the CDR3 is 11 residues. CDR3 protein: CASSLIDEQFF. CDR3 sequence (DNA): TGTGCCAGCAGTTTAATCGATGAGCAGTTCTTC.

This sequence joins TRBV13 and TRBJ1-3, with D unclear. CDR1 and CDR2 from the germline V gene are PRHDT and FYEKMQ (reference sequence). The V end lost 3 bases, the J end lost 3 bases, and 6 bases lay between the germline ends. The CDR3 loop spans 13 amino acids. DNA of the CDR3: TGTGCCAGCAGCTTCACCCTTGGAAACACCATATATTTT. Residues: CASSFTLGNTIYF.

This clonotype was detected only a few times. Here the CDR3 DNA reads TGTGCCAGCCACCGGGACGGATTCTACGAGCAGTACTTC. Residues: CASHRDGFYEQYF. V usage is TRBV7-8 and J usage is TRBJ2-7, with D perhaps TRBD1 or TRBD2 (5 bases each). Germline V gives CDR1 SGHVS, CDR2 FQNEAQ. The ends were cut back, 8 bases at V and 3 bases at J, with 14 bases in the middle. CDR3 length: 13 residues. The complete variable domain, with remaining parts taken from reference TRBV7-8 and TRBJ2-7, reads GAGVSQSPRYKVAKRGQDVALRCDPISGHVSLFWYQQALGQGPEFLTYFQNEAQLDKSGLPSDRFFAERPEGSVSTLKIQRTQQEDSAVYLCASHRDGFYEQYFGPGTRLTVT.

This clonotype has a single count. The CDR3 DNA follows: TGTGCCAGCAGTTCACCGGACTTCCAAGAGACCCAGTACTTC. Translated, it gives CASSSPDFQETQYF. The V and J genes are TRBV12-3 or TRBV12-4 and TRBJ2-5; TRBD2 is a possible D gene (5 bases). V was pared by 4 bases and J by 1 base, with 10 bases between. The CDR3 is 14 residues long.

This clonotype was observed at least ten times. The V and J genes are TRBV12-3 or TRBV12-4 and TRBJ2-2; the D gene could be TRBD1 or TRBD2 (5 bases each). The V and J ends lost 8 bases and 1 base respectively, with 14 bases between them. The CDR3 covers 15 residues. The CDR3 nucleotides are TGTGCCAGCGGGCCGGGGCACCTGAACACCGGGGAGCTGTTTTTT. Protein product: CASGPGHLNTGELFF.

This clonotype showed up many times. The J gene is TRBJ2-7, the V gene TRBV12-3 or TRBV12-4, with 10 bases matching TRBD2. The CDR3 covers 14 residues. The V segment lost 6 bases and the J segment 5 bases; nucleotides outside the gene matches: 7. The CDR3 loop is CASSSGLARDEQYF. The CDR3 DNA sequence: TGTGCCAGCAGCTCGGGACTAGCGAGGGACGAGCAGTACTTC.

Many counts were recorded for this clonotype. CDR3 protein: CATSWDYSPYEQYF. CDR3 DNA sequence: TGTGCCACCTCCTGGGACTATTCTCCCTACGAGCAGTACTTC. J is TRBJ2-7 and V is TRBV19; TRBD2 aligns across 7 bases. Trimming removed 10 bases from V and 2 bases from J; junction bases left unmatched: 11. CDR1 and CDR2 from the germline V gene are LNHDA and SQIVND (reference sequence). The CDR3 runs to 14 residues.

The sample holds a few counts of this clonotype. The chain joins TRBV30 to TRBJ2-2; D unresolved. This CDR3 is built from 11 residues. CDR1 GTSNPN and CDR2 SVGIG come from the germline V gene (reference sequence). V lost 3 bases to trimming and J lost 8 bases, with 7 bases between them. This CDR3 reads CAWRENGELFF. The CDR3 region has the DNA TGTGCCTGGAGGGAAAATGGGGAGCTGTTTTTT.

This clonotype was seen only a few times. This chain connects TRBV7-9 to TRBJ2-3, with D hard to call. Trimming cost V 8 bases and J 2 bases, with 14 bases left between them. The CDR3 loop spans 14 amino acids. Germline assignment: CDR1 SEHNR and CDR2 FQNEAQ (reference sequence). The CDR3, as DNA: TGTGCCAGCGCGGTGGTGGCTGACACAGATACGCAGTATTTT. Protein sequence: CASAVVADTDTQYF.